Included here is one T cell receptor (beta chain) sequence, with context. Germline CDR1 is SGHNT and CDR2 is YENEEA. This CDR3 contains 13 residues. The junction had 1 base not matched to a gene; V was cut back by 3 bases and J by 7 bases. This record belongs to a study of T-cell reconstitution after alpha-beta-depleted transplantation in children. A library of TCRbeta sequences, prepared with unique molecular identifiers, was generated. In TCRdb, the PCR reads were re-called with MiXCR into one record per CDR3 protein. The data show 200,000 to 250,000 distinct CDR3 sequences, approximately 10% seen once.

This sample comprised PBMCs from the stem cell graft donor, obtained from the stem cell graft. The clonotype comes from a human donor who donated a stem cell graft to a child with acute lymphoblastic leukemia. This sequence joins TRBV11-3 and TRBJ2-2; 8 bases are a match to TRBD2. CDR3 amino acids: CASSLTSDGELFF. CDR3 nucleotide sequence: TGTGCCAGCAGCTTGACTAGCGACGGGGAGCTGTTTTTT.